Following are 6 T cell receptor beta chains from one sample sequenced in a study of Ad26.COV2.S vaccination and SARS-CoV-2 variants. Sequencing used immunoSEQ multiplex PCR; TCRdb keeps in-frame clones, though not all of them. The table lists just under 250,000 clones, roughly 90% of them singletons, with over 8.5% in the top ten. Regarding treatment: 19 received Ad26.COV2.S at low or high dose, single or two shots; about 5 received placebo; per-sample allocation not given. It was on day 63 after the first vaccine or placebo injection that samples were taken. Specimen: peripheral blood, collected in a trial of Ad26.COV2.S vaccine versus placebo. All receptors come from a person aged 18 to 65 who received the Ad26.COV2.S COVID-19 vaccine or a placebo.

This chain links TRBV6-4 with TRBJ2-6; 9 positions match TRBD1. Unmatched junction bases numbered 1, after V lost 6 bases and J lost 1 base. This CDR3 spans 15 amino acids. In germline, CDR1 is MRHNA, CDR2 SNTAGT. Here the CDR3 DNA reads TGTGCCAGCAGGGGACAGGGATCTGGGGCCAACGTCCTGACTTTC. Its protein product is CASRGQGSGANVLTF.

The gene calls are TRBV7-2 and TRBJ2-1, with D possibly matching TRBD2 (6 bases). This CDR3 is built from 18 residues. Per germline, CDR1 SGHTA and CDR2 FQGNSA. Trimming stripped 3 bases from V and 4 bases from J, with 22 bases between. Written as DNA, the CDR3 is TGTGCCAGCAGCTTGGGGGGACGACGAACCGTAAAATACAATGAGCAGTTCTTC. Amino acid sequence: CASSLGGRRTVKYNEQFF.

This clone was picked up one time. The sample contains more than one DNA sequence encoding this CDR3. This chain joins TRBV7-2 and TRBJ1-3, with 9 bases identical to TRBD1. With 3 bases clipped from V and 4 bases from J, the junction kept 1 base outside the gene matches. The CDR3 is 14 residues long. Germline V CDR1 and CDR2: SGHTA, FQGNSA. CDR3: CASSLTGGGNTIYF. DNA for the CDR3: TGTGCCAGCAGCTTGACAGGGGGAGGAAACACCATATATTTT.

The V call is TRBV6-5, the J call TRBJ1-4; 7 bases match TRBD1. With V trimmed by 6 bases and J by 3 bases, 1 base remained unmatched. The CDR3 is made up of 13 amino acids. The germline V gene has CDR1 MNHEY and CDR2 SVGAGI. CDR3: CASSGQANEKLFF. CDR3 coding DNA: TGTGCCAGCAGCGGACAGGCTAATGAAAAACTGTTTTTT.

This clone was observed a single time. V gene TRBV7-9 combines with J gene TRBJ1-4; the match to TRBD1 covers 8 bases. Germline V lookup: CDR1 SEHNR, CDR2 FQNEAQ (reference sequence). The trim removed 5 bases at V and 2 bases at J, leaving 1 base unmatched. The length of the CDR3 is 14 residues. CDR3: CASSHRGTNEKLFF. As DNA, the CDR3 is TGTGCCAGCAGCCACAGGGGGACTAATGAAAAACTGTTTTTT. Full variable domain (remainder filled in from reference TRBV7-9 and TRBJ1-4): DTGVSQNPRHKITKRGQNVTFRCDPISEHNRLYWYRQTLGQGPEFLTYFQNEAQLEKSRLLSDRFSAERPKGSFSTLEIQRTEQGDSAMYLCASSHRGTNEKLFFGSGTQLSVL.

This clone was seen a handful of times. In DNA, the CDR3 is TGTGCCAAATCCCCCGAGCAGTACTTC. It encodes CAKSPEQYF. V gene TRBV28 combines with J gene TRBJ2-7, with D uncertain. In germline, CDR1 is MDHEN, CDR2 SYDVKM. The CDR3 is made up of 9 amino acids. V dropped 10 bases and J dropped 6 bases, with 7 bases sitting between them.